This record looks at one T cell receptor beta chain sequence and its context. The antigen remains undetermined. Assay used: immunoSEQ multiplex PCR; TCRdb lists only in-frame clones, some missing. Among 15,000 to 20,000 clones, roughly 89% were seen once, and the ten largest hold roughly 8.7%. This CDR3 has 12 amino acids. V lost 4 bases, J lost 5 bases, and 6 bases lay in between. Germline CDR1 and CDR2: SEHNR and FQNEAQ (reference sequence). The sample is drawn from a study of T cell responses to AZD1222 COVID-19 vaccine. Whole-study results and caveats: Mostly white British, mostly female donors; authors suggested clonal diversity may be underestimated. Spike-wide vaccine-associated CD4 TCRs dominated at 160-218 and 743-854.

The receptor's source is an adult who received the AZD1222 COVID-19 vaccine. This material consisted of peripheral blood, taken 28 days after the second AZD1222 dose. The gene calls are TRBV7-9 and TRBJ1-5, with a weak D call TRBD1 (5 bases). The chain's CDR3 is CASSSQDQPQHF. The CDR3 coding sequence is TGTGCCAGCAGCTCACAGGATCAGCCCCAGCATTTT.